Below, 21 T cell receptor beta chains from the same sample are listed, as sequenced in a study of beta chain features in type 1 diabetes. Expressed TCRB transcripts were sequenced because the entire RNA isolate underwent reverse transcription. The table came from immunoSEQ multiplex PCR; TCRdb's copy has only in-frame clones and leaves some out. Among hundreds of thousands of clones listed, 9.5% to 12% were seen once. Source material: naive CD4+ T cells from blood. The source of these receptors is a young woman in good health.

The chain combines TRBV4-2 with TRBJ2-6; D remains unclear. Germline CDR1 LGHNA, CDR2 YNFKEQ. Trimming took off 4 bases at V and 4 bases at J, with 14 bases between the two ends. The CDR3 loop spans 16 amino acids. The CDR3 DNA reads as TGTGCCAGCAGCCCCGAGACCGGCTACGGGGCCAACGTCCTGACTTTC. It yields the protein CASSPETGYGANVLTF.

This clone was picked up a small number of times. The chain has TRBV28 and TRBJ1-4; 8 bases match TRBD1. After removal of 6 bases from V and 7 bases from J, the junction contained 4 bases not matched to a gene. The CDR3 contains 13 residues. CDR1 is MDHEN and CDR2 is SYDVKM in the germline V gene. CDR3 sequence (DNA): TGTGCCAGCAGGGGACAGGCCCTTGAAAAACTGTTTTTT. Encoded protein: CASRGQALEKLFF.

This clone was counted a few times. V and J are TRBV7-3 and TRBJ2-1; 7 bases fit TRBD2. Germline CDR1 is SGHTA and CDR2 is FQGTGA. This CDR3 comprises 16 residues. After removal of 5 bases from V and 0 bases from J, the junction contained 7 bases not matched to a gene. CDR3 region: CASSPPGGSSYNEQFF. Written as DNA, the CDR3 is TGTGCCAGCAGCCCCCCCGGGGGGAGCTCCTACAATGAGCAGTTCTTC. The full variable domain, its missing parts supplied by reference TRBV7-3 and TRBJ2-1, is GAGVSQTPSNKVTEKGKYVELRCDPISGHTALYWYRQSLGQGPEFLIYFQGTGAADDSGLPNDRFFAVRPEGSVSTLKIQRTERGDSAVYLCASSPPGGSSYNEQFFGPGTRLTVL.

This clone turned up a few times. The chain has TRBV6-6 and TRBJ2-5; 8 bases agree with TRBD2. There are 12 residues in the CDR3. Per germline, CDR1 MNHNY and CDR2 SVGAGI (reference sequence). V dropped 8 bases and J dropped 4; count of bases not matched to a gene: 3. The CDR3 nucleotides read TGTGCCAGCTTCGCGGGGGGAGAGACCCAGTACTTC. Translation gives CASFAGGETQYF.

The chain carries TRBV5-1 and TRBJ2-2; no definite D call. CDR1 is SGHRS and CDR2 is YFSETQ in the germline V gene. V shed 1 base and J shed 1 base, with 14 bases lying between them. The CDR3 sequence is 17 residues long. CDR3 sequence reads: CASSLIVGTKNTGELFF. CDR3 nucleotides: TGCGCCAGCAGCTTGATTGTTGGAACTAAGAACACCGGGGAGCTGTTTTTT.

This clone showed up just a few times. V gene TRBV5-4 combines with J gene TRBJ2-1; 8 bases match TRBD2. This CDR3 has 15 residues. Germline V gene sequence: CDR1 SGHNT, CDR2 YYREEE (reference sequence). Losses at the gene ends were 3 bases for V and 5 bases for J; bases not matched to a gene: 7. The DNA for the CDR3 is TGTGCCAGCAGCTCCCCGGGACTAGGCGACAATGAGCAGTTCTTC. Its translation is CASSSPGLGDNEQFF.

The rearrangement links TRBV11-2 to TRBJ1-6; D may be TRBD1 (5 bases). The CDR3 length is 15 residues. V was clipped by 6 bases and J by 10 bases, with 19 bases between them. Germline-derived CDR1 and CDR2 are SGHAT and FQNNGV. DNA for the CDR3: TGTGCCAGCAGAGTCCCGGGACGGACATTCTCACCCCTCCACTTT. Its translation: CASRVPGRTFSPLHF.

This clone was counted only a few times. The genes are TRBV7-7 and TRBJ2-7, with TRBD1 matching over 8 bases. The CDR3 consists of 15 residues. After removal of 4 bases from V and 5 bases from J, the junction contained 10 bases not matched to a gene. CDR1 SSHAT and CDR2 FNYEAQ come from the germline V gene (reference sequence). CDR3 DNA sequence: TGTGCCAGCAGCTCGTACAGGGGGACCTCGGACGAGCAGTACGTC. Its protein is CASSSYRGTSDEQYV.

The chain links TRBV28 to TRBJ1-2; D ambiguous. From germline, CDR1 is MDHEN and CDR2 SYDVKM. Trimming took 6 bases from V and 2 from J, leaving 10 bases between them. This CDR3 is built from 13 residues. CDR3 amino acids: CASREEINYGYTF. The CDR3 bases are TGTGCCAGCAGGGAGGAAATCAACTATGGCTACACCTTC.

This clone has more than one count but fewer than ten. CDR3: CASTITMTLPNVLTF. CDR3 DNA: TGTGCCAGCACCATAACTATGACCCTACCCAACGTCCTGACTTTC. V is TRBV6-1 and J is TRBJ2-6, with D hard to call. This CDR3 has 15 amino acids. CDR1 MNHNS and CDR2 SASEGT come from the germline V gene. Trimming left V 7 bases short and J 8 bases short, with 18 bases between.

The chain joins TRBV4-2 to TRBJ2-1; D perhaps matches TRBD2 (6 bases). Per the germline V gene, CDR1 is LGHNA and CDR2 is YNFKEQ. This CDR3 comprises 15 residues. Trimming stripped 4 bases from V and 7 bases from J, with 17 bases between. CDR3 region: CASSRVKEGGNEQFF. The CDR3 DNA reads TGTGCCAGCAGCCGGGTAAAGGAGGGCGGGAATGAGCAGTTCTTC.

This clone has just a few counts. The chain has TRBV2 and TRBJ2-2, with D possibly matching TRBD2 (6 bases). CDR3 length: 16 residues. Trimming cost V 1 base and J 6 bases, with 15 bases left between them. Germline CDR1 reads SNHLY; CDR2 reads FYNNEI. CDR3 in DNA: TGTGCCAGCAGTGAAGAGGGACTCCCCACGGCCGGGGAGCTGTTTTTT. Residues: CASSEEGLPTAGELFF.

This clone was observed a handful of times. The CDR3 loop reads CASSFELAPSEQYF. DNA for the CDR3: TGTGCCAGCAGCTTTGAGCTAGCGCCCTCCGAGCAGTACTTC. The V gene is TRBV7-9, the J gene TRBJ2-5; tentative D call: TRBD2 (6 bases). The J call could be wrong; TRBJ2-7 is a better fit for the DNA end. This CDR3 has 14 residues. Germline CDR1 is SEHNR and CDR2 is FQNEAQ (reference sequence).

This rearrangement joins TRBV7-9 to TRBJ2-1; TRBD1 is a possible D gene (6 bases). Trimming pared 5 bases from V and 4 bases from J, leaving 12 bases between. Germline assignment: CDR1 SEHNR and CDR2 FQNEAQ (reference sequence). This CDR3 has 14 residues. CDR3 in DNA: TGTGCCAGCAGCAAACAGGGCGAGTACAATGAGCAGTTCTTC. Amino acids: CASSKQGEYNEQFF.

This rearrangement joins TRBV5-1 to TRBJ2-3; D is perhaps TRBD2 (5 bases). Trimming left V 4 bases short and J 2 bases short, with 17 bases between. The germline V gene has CDR1 SGHRS and CDR2 YFSETQ. The CDR3 sequence is 16 residues long. The CDR3 bases are TGCGCCAGCAGCCGAAGACAAGGAGGTCCCACAGATACGCAGTATTTT. It encodes CASSRRQGGPTDTQYF.

This clone was observed a few times. The rearrangement uses TRBV20-1 and TRBJ2-7, with no clear D. The V end was cut by 5 bases, the J end by 4 bases, with 9 bases between. The CDR3 consists of 11 residues. CDR1 DFQATT and CDR2 SNEGSKA come from the germline V gene (reference sequence). CDR3 bases: TGCAGTGCTGGCCTGGCTTACGAGCAGTACTTC. Amino acid sequence: CSAGLAYEQYF.

This chain uses TRBV2 with TRBJ1-6; D possibly corresponds to TRBD1 (6 bases). Trimming left V 5 bases short and J 10 bases short, with 9 bases between. This CDR3 has 12 amino acids. Germline assignment: CDR1 SNHLY and CDR2 FYNNEI. CDR3 nucleotides: TGTGCCAGCAGTCGGGACATATCACCCCTCCACTTT. Translating gives CASSRDISPLHF.

This clone was counted only a few times. The chain uses TRBV5-6 and TRBJ2-7; D is undetermined. The V end was cut by 4 bases, the J end by 3 bases, with 17 bases between. The CDR3 sequence is 15 residues long. Germline V gene data show CDR1 as SGHDT and CDR2 as YYEEEE. This CDR3 is CASSLTWKGGYEQYV. CDR3 bases: TGTGCCAGCAGCCTTACCTGGAAGGGTGGCTACGAGCAGTACGTC.

The table lists this clone with a few counts. CDR3 region: CSVELLASGGYTF. The CDR3 coding sequence is TGCAGCGTTGAGTTATTGGCCTCCGGGGGCTACACCTTC. J is TRBJ1-2 and V is TRBV29-1; D is unclear. Between the trimmed V and J ends, which lost 3 bases and 8 bases, there was a span of 16 bases. The CDR3 runs to 13 residues. Per germline, CDR1 SQVTM and CDR2 ANQGSEA. The complete variable domain, with remaining parts taken from reference TRBV29-1 and TRBJ1-2, reads SAVISQKPSRDICQRGTSLTIQCQVDSQVTMMFWYRQQPGQSLTLIATANQGSEATYESGFVIDKFPISRPNLTFSTLTVSNMSPEDSSIYLCSVELLASGGYTFGSGTRLTVV.

The chain is built from TRBV27 and TRBJ2-7, with 10 bases identical to TRBD2. The CDR3 totals 16 residues. The V gene end was trimmed by 5 bases and the J gene end by 4 bases; junction bases not matched to a gene: 11. Germline lookup yields CDR1 MNHEY and CDR2 SMNVEV (reference sequence). CDR3 sequence reads: CASSREGSGRLYEQYF. The CDR3 DNA reads TGTGCCAGCAGTCGGGAAGGTAGCGGGAGGTTGTACGAGCAGTACTTC.

V is TRBV7-2 and J is TRBJ1-3, with D hard to call. The CDR3 extends over 13 amino acids. Trimming took 7 bases from V and 0 from J, leaving 7 bases between them. Germline CDR1 is SGHTA and CDR2 is FQGNSA. The CDR3 protein is CASTPYSGNTIYF. The CDR3 nucleotides are TGTGCCAGCACCCCATACTCTGGAAACACCATATATTTT.